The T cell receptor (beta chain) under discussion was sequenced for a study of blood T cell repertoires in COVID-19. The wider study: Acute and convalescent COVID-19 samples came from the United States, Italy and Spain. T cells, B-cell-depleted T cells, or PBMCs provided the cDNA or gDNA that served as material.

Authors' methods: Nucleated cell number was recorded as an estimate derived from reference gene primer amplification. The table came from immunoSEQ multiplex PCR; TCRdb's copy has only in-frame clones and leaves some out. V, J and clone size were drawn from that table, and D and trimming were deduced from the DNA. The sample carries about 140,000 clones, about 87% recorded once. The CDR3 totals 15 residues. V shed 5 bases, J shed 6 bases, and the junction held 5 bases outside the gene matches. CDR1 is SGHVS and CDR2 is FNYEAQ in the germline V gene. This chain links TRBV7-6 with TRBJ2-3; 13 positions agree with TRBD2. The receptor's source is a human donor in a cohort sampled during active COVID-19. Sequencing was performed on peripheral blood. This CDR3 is CASSPRTSGGDTQYF. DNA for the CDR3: TGTGCCAGCAGCCCCAGGACTAGCGGGGGTGATACGCAGTATTTT. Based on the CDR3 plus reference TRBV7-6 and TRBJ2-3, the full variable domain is GAGVSQSPRYKVTKRGQDVALRCDPISGHVSLYWYRQALGQGPEFLTYFNYEAQQDKSGLPNDRFSAERPEGSISTLTIQRTEQRDSAMYRCASSPRTSGGDTQYFGPGTRLTVL.